What follows are 20 T cell receptor beta chains derived from one specimen sequenced in a study of identical twins. TCRdb fed the 5' RACE reads into MiXCR, producing one record per CDR3 protein. Among around 1.7 million distinct CDR3 sequences listed, under 35% were seen once. Material: cord blood. These receptor sequences come from a newborn girl in good health.

V usage is TRBV7-9 and J usage is TRBJ1-4, with D hard to call. There are 19 residues in the CDR3. Trimming shortened V by 1 base and J by 0 bases, and 18 bases separated the two germline ends. Germline V gene data show CDR1 as SEHNR and CDR2 as FQNEAQ (reference sequence). The CDR3 nucleotides read TGTGCCAGCAGCTTAGGTCTTAGGTCCGCCCTTACAACTAATGAAAAACTGTTTTTT. The encoded protein is CASSLGLRSALTTNEKLFF.

A few counts support this clonotype. The genes are TRBV29-1 and TRBJ2-1; no definite D call. This CDR3 spans 10 amino acids. Germline V gene data show CDR1 as SQVTM and CDR2 as ANQGSEA. Deletions cut 6 bases from V and 8 bases from J, with 8 bases between. CDR3 nucleotides: TGCAGCGTCGCCCGCGATGAGCAGTTCTTC. This codes for CSVARDEQFF.

This clonotype was detected only once. The chain links TRBV19 to TRBJ2-3; D gene ambiguous. V gave up 1 base and J gave up 2 bases, with 7 bases separating them. This CDR3 spans 14 amino acids. CDR1 and CDR2 (germline): LNHDA, SQIVND (reference sequence). CDR3 bases: TGTGCCAGTAGTATAGCCCTTGCCACAGATACGCAGTATTTT. Amino acids: CASSIALATDTQYF.

The chain combines TRBV29-1 with TRBJ1-1; D is uncertain. The CDR3 spans 12 residues. Looked up from germline, CDR1 is SQVTM and CDR2 is ANQGSEA. V lost 4 bases, J lost 2 bases, and 8 bases lay in between. The CDR3 DNA reads TGCAGCGTTGGAAAGGGAAACACTGAAGCTTTCTTT. It encodes CSVGKGNTEAFF.

This chain connects TRBV10-2 to TRBJ2-7; a weak D match, TRBD2 (6 bases). The CDR3 runs 19 residues. From germline, CDR1 is WSHSY and CDR2 SAAADI. V dropped 8 bases and J dropped 3 bases, with 32 bases sitting between them. The CDR3 bases are TGCGCCAGCTCGGGAGCTACGCCACAAAAGGGGCAGGTACGCTACGAGCAGTACTTC. Amino acids: CASSGATPQKGQVRYEQYF.

The chain joins TRBV28 to TRBJ2-1; perhaps TRBD2 as D (5 bases). The last part of the DNA fits TRBJ2-7 better; the J call may be wrong. Germline loops: CDR1 MDHEN, CDR2 SYDVKM. The CDR3 length is 19 residues. CDR3 protein: CASSLWPAEHLSSYNEQYF. The CDR3 nucleotides are TGTGCCAGCAGTTTATGGCCAGCGGAACACCTGAGCTCCTACAATGAGCAGTACTTC.

This clonotype was counted between two and nine times. The chain has TRBV20-1 and TRBJ2-7, with 8 bases fitting TRBD1. Germline-derived CDR1 and CDR2 are DFQATT and SNEGSKA (reference sequence). The CDR3 covers 12 residues. Trimming at V came to 8 bases and at J to 3 bases, leaving 6 bases not matched to a gene. CDR3 sequence (DNA): TGCAGTCCGTATACAGGGGGCTACGAGCAGTACTTC. Translation: CSPYTGGYEQYF.

Details on this clonotype: A single base is all that separates this from a far larger clone, so a read error is likely. The chain carries TRBV3-1 and TRBJ2-7; TRBD1 or TRBD2 may be the D gene (5 bases each). The germline gives CDR1 LGHDT, CDR2 YNNKEL (reference sequence). V was clipped by 1 base and J by 9 bases, with 7 bases between them. CDR3 length equals 11 residues. In DNA form, the CDR3 reads TGTGCCAGCAGCCAAGGGGACGGGCAGTACTTC. Translated: CASSQGDGQYF.

This clonotype came up a few times. The rearrangement joins TRBV24-1 to TRBJ1-5, with 8 positions matching TRBD1. Germline lookup yields CDR1 KGHDR and CDR2 SFDVKD. The CDR3 is 13 residues long. J was trimmed by 6 bases and V by 7 bases; bases with no gene match: 4. The DNA for the CDR3 is TGTGCCACCAGATACAGGGGGAGTCAGCCCCAGCATTTT. Protein: CATRYRGSQPQHF.

This clonotype has more than one count but fewer than ten. The rearrangement joins TRBV12-3 or TRBV12-4 to TRBJ2-3; no clear D gene. This CDR3 is built from 14 residues. V dropped 7 bases and J dropped 1 base, with 12 bases sitting between them. The CDR3 sequence is CASTETGRTDTQYF. The CDR3 DNA is TGTGCCAGCACCGAGACCGGCCGCACAGATACGCAGTATTTT.

This clonotype was seen a handful of times. This chain connects TRBV5-1 to TRBJ1-4; D might be TRBD1 (5 bases). Between the trimmed V and J ends, which lost 3 bases and 0 bases, there was a span of 15 bases. Germline V gives CDR1 SGHRS, CDR2 YFSETQ. This CDR3 has 17 amino acids. The CDR3 protein is CASSWGDGTATNEKLFF. CDR3 DNA sequence: TGCGCCAGCAGCTGGGGCGACGGGACGGCAACTAATGAAAAACTGTTTTTT. Full variable domain (remainder filled in from reference TRBV5-1 and TRBJ1-4): KAGVTQTPRYLIKTRGQQVTLSCSPISGHRSVSWYQQTPGQGLQFLFEYFSETQRNKGNFPGRFSGRQFSNSRSEMNVSTLELGDSALYLCASSWGDGTATNEKLFFGSGTQLSVL.

Only one count was recorded for this clonotype. The chain couples TRBV20-1 to TRBJ1-6, with a tentative D call TRBD1 (6 bases). The CDR3 contains 15 residues. Germline CDR1 and CDR2: DFQATT and SNEGSKA (reference sequence). Trimming took off 3 bases at V and 10 bases at J, with 19 bases between the two ends. Written as DNA, the CDR3 is TGCAGTGCTAGGTTGGGAACAGGGCAGGGGTCACCCCTCCACTTT. Protein product: CSARLGTGQGSPLHF.

The J gene is TRBJ2-7, the V gene TRBV10-3, with 7 bases identical to TRBD1. This CDR3 comprises 14 residues. V was clipped by 2 bases and J by 12 bases; unmatched bases: 13. The germline V gene has CDR1 ENHRY and CDR2 SYGVKD. As DNA, the CDR3 is TGTGCCATCAGTGAGACCTATAAGACAGGGAGAACGTACTTC. As protein: CAISETYKTGRTYF.

There are a few counts of this clonotype. The chain is built from TRBV12-5 and TRBJ2-7; 7 positions match TRBD1. This CDR3 is 16 amino acids long. V was clipped by 0 bases and J by 4 bases; unmatched bases: 9. Per germline, CDR1 LGHNT and CDR2 FRNRAP. The CDR3 reads CASGLVIRDRLYEQYF. In DNA form, the CDR3 reads TGTGCTAGTGGTTTGGTAATTCGGGACAGACTTTACGAGCAGTACTTC.

This clonotype was detected only a few times. V gene TRBV7-2 combines with J gene TRBJ1-2; 8 nucleotides line up with TRBD1. This CDR3 region has 15 residues. The germline CDR1 and CDR2 sequences are SGHTA and FQGNSA. V lost 5 bases, J lost 5 bases, and 10 bases stayed unmatched. The CDR3 nucleotides read TGTGCCAGCAGCCGACAGGACAGGGTTGGGTATGGCTACACCTTC. Amino acids: CASSRQDRVGYGYTF.

This sequence joins TRBV27 and TRBJ2-7, with D tentatively TRBD2 (5 bases). The V end lost 1 base, the J end lost 8 bases, and 12 bases lay between the germline ends. The germline gives CDR1 MNHEY, CDR2 SMNVEV (reference sequence). The CDR3 contains 13 residues. The CDR3 DNA sequence: TGTGCCAGCAGTTTATTCGGACTCTCCAAGCAGTACTTC. Encoded protein: CASSLFGLSKQYF.

In its sample, this clonotype was seen a few times. V usage is TRBV10-3 and J usage is TRBJ2-3; D might be TRBD2 (5 bases). The V end lost 4 bases, the J end lost 5 bases, and 10 bases lay between the germline ends. CDR3 length equals 13 residues. Germline CDR1 is ENHRY and CDR2 is SYGVKD. The CDR3 coding sequence is TGTGCCATCAGTGTCGGGGATCAAGATACGCAGTATTTT. Translating it yields CAISVGDQDTQYF.

The chain carries TRBV2 and TRBJ2-3; 12 bases match TRBD2. V trimming: 11 bases; J trimming: 7 bases; junction bases outside the gene matches: 10. Germline V CDR1 and CDR2: SNHLY, FYNNEI. The CDR3 is 14 amino acids. The CDR3 is CAGTETSGGNTQYF. CDR3 nucleotides: TGTGCCGGCACAGAGACTAGCGGGGGAAATACGCAGTATTTT.

This chain uses TRBV27 with TRBJ1-1; D unresolved. This CDR3 spans 15 amino acids. Germline V lookup: CDR1 MNHEY, CDR2 SMNVEV (reference sequence). Deletions cut 0 bases from V and 5 bases from J, with 13 bases between. The CDR3 DNA is TGTGCCAGCAGTTTATCCACAGTTTTGGGGACTGAAGCTTTCTTT. Its translation: CASSLSTVLGTEAFF.

This clonotype was detected only a few times. V gene TRBV20-1 combines with J gene TRBJ2-3; 9 positions match TRBD2. The V segment lost 6 bases and the J segment 2 bases; nucleotides outside the gene matches: 3. CDR1 is DFQATT and CDR2 is SNEGSKA in the germline V gene (reference sequence). CDR3 size: 13 residues. The CDR3 nucleotides are TGCAGTGCCCTAGCGGGACTCACAGATACGCAGTATTTT. It codes for CSALAGLTDTQYF.